The 27 T cell receptor beta chains below come from one sample, sequenced in a study of blood T cell repertoires in COVID-19. Measured with immunoSEQ multiplex PCR; TCRdb has only the in-frame clones, and not every one. Here the sample spans under 200,000 clones, about 86% being singletons. The sequencing input was peripheral blood. Every receptor here comes from a man in his thirties or forties with active or convalescent COVID-19.

This rearrangement joins TRBV6-5 to TRBJ1-6; D might be TRBD1 (6 bases). Germline CDR1 and CDR2: MNHEY and SVGAGI. Trimming left V 10 bases short and J 1 base short, with 11 bases between. The CDR3 is 14 residues long. The CDR3 sequence: CATRTVSYNSPLHF. CDR3 nucleotides: TGTGCCACCCGGACAGTGTCCTATAATTCACCCCTCCACTTT.

This chain connects TRBV6-5 to TRBJ2-5, with D tentatively TRBD2 (6 bases). V gave up 2 bases and J gave up 1 base, with 14 bases separating them. The CDR3 totals 16 residues. Germline CDR1 is MNHEY and CDR2 is SVGAGI. CDR3 protein: CASSYRETVLQETQYF. In nucleotides, the CDR3 is TGTGCCAGCAGTTACCGGGAGACAGTCCTCCAAGAGACCCAGTACTTC.

This clone has only a few counts. The V gene is TRBV18, the J gene TRBJ2-2; 11 positions agree with TRBD2. This CDR3 is built from 16 residues. The V segment lost 6 bases and the J segment 0 bases; nucleotides outside the gene matches: 3. The V gene's germline CDR1 is KGHSH and CDR2 LQKENI. The CDR3 loop reads CASSPTSGANTGELFF. The DNA for the CDR3 is TGTGCCAGCTCCCCGACTAGCGGGGCGAACACCGGGGAGCTGTTTTTT.

The rearrangement joins TRBV19 to TRBJ2-7, with a tentative D call TRBD2 (6 bases). The V end was cut by 5 bases, the J end by 0 bases, with 14 bases between. There are 15 residues in the CDR3. The germline gives CDR1 LNHDA, CDR2 SQIVND (reference sequence). The CDR3: CASSPSSGGSYEQYF. In DNA form, the CDR3 reads TGTGCCAGTAGTCCGAGTAGCGGCGGCTCCTACGAGCAGTACTTC.

This sequence joins TRBV5-1 and TRBJ1-1, with 10 positions matching TRBD1. This CDR3 spans 17 amino acids. The V gene end was trimmed by 5 bases and the J gene end by 1 base; junction bases not matched to a gene: 11. Germline assignment: CDR1 SGHRS and CDR2 YFSETQ. The CDR3 reads CASRLRGQGKGNTEAFF. The CDR3 nucleotides are TGCGCCAGCAGACTCCGGGGACAGGGGAAAGGGAACACTGAAGCTTTCTTT.

This clone was recorded once. The chain has TRBV28 and TRBJ2-7; D remains ambiguous. This CDR3 has 14 residues. V lost 6 bases and J lost 0, with 12 bases in between. CDR1 is MDHEN, CDR2 SYDVKM, per germline. CDR3 sequence reads: CASSSRLNSYEQYF. In DNA, the CDR3 is TGTGCCAGCAGCTCTAGACTGAACTCCTACGAGCAGTACTTC. Full variable domain (outside the CDR3, taken from reference TRBV28 and TRBJ2-7): DVKVTQSSRYLVKRTGEKVFLECVQDMDHENMFWYRQDPGLGLRLIYFSYDVKMKEKGDIPEGYSVSREKKERFSLILESASTNQTSMYLCASSSRLNSYEQYFGPGTRLTVT.

This sequence joins TRBV27 and TRBJ2-3; D is uncertain. CDR3 length: 16 amino acids. Trimming shortened V by 5 bases and J by 1 base, and 16 bases separated the two germline ends. From germline, CDR1 is MNHEY and CDR2 SMNVEV (reference sequence). The CDR3 bases are TGTGCCAGCAGTATCGGTTCAGGCCTCCGCACAGATACGCAGTATTTT. It translates to CASSIGSGLRTDTQYF.

The chain uses TRBV3-1 (or the pseudogene TRBV3-2) and TRBJ1-2; TRBD1 aligns across 9 bases. The CDR3 is 16 residues long. Germline-derived CDR1 and CDR2 are LGHDT and YNNKEL (reference sequence). V gave up 5 bases and J gave up 4 bases; unmatched junction bases: 11. The CDR3 DNA follows: TGTGCCAGCAGCTTCCTCCGGGACAGGGCTTCCTATGGCTACACCTTC. Its protein product is CASSFLRDRASYGYTF.

This clone came up a few times. V gene TRBV5-1 combines with J gene TRBJ2-5, with 7 bases matching TRBD1. V lost 5 bases and J lost 5; bases outside the gene matches: 9. The CDR3 contains 14 residues. CDR1 and CDR2 from the germline V gene are SGHRS and YFSETQ. The chain's CDR3 is CASSSGTAAETQYF. In nucleotides, the CDR3 is TGCGCCAGCAGTTCCGGGACAGCCGCGGAGACCCAGTACTTC.

The V call is TRBV28, the J call TRBJ1-1; D is uncertain. The CDR3 loop spans 12 amino acids. Germline V gives CDR1 MDHEN, CDR2 SYDVKM. Deletions cut 6 bases from V and 0 bases from J, with 5 bases between. The CDR3 protein is CASRALNTEAFF. CDR3 nucleotide sequence: TGTGCCAGCAGGGCCTTGAACACTGAAGCTTTCTTT. Complete variable domain (other parts from reference TRBV28 and TRBJ1-1): DVKVTQSSRYLVKRTGEKVFLECVQDMDHENMFWYRQDPGLGLRLIYFSYDVKMKEKGDIPEGYSVSREKKERFSLILESASTNQTSMYLCASRALNTEAFFGQGTRLTVV.

V gene TRBV7-3 combines with J gene TRBJ2-1; no definite D call. The CDR3 loop spans 13 amino acids. V shed 2 bases and J shed 6 bases, with 8 bases lying between them. Germline lookup yields CDR1 SGHTA and CDR2 FQGTGA. The CDR3 nucleotides are TGTGCCAGCAGCTTACGGCAGCGCAATGAGCAGTTCTTC. Translated: CASSLRQRNEQFF.

The chain is built from TRBV5-1 and TRBJ1-1, with a possible D match to TRBD1 (6 bases). V shed 3 bases and J shed 2 bases, with 11 bases lying between them. CDR3 size: 14 residues. Germline values: CDR1 SGHRS, CDR2 YFSETQ. The CDR3 spells CASSSGTFNTEAFF. The CDR3 DNA reads as TGCGCCAGCAGCTCCGGGACATTTAACACTGAAGCTTTCTTT.

The table lists this clone with a few counts. This chain uses TRBV4-1 with TRBJ1-3; 7 nucleotides line up with TRBD1. This CDR3 comprises 16 residues. V was pared by 3 bases and J by 2 bases, with 7 bases of the junction left unmatched. CDR1 and CDR2 from the germline V gene are MGHRA and YSYEKL. The CDR3 loop reads CASSQNRGMAGNTIYF. The CDR3 DNA follows: TGCGCCAGCAGCCAGAACAGGGGAATGGCTGGAAACACCATATATTTT.

The V gene is TRBV6-5, the J gene TRBJ2-1; D gene ambiguous. The CDR3 extends over 16 amino acids. Germline V gene data show CDR1 as MNHEY and CDR2 as SVGAGI. V lost 4 bases to trimming and J lost 0 bases, with 13 bases between them. CDR3 in DNA: TGTGCCAGCAGTTTTACCGGAGCTAGCTCCTACAATGAGCAGTTCTTC. It codes for CASSFTGASSYNEQFF.

The genes are TRBV4-2 and TRBJ2-2, with 7 bases that match TRBD1. Germline loops: CDR1 LGHNA, CDR2 YNFKEQ. The CDR3 extends over 16 amino acids. V shed 0 bases, J shed 0 bases, and the junction held 1 base outside the gene matches. Here the CDR3 reads CASSQEGTANTGELFF. Here the CDR3 DNA reads TGTGCCAGCAGCCAAGAAGGGACAGCGAACACCGGGGAGCTGTTTTTT.

The gene calls are TRBV19 and TRBJ2-1, with D tentatively TRBD2 (6 bases). Trimming stripped 7 bases from V and 5 bases from J, with 18 bases between. The CDR3 is 15 residues long. The germline V gene encodes CDR1 LNHDA and CDR2 SQIVND (reference sequence). The CDR3 sequence: CASKGWRGYNNEQFF. DNA of the CDR3: TGTGCCAGTAAGGGCTGGCGGGGCTATAACAATGAGCAGTTCTTC. Together with reference TRBV19 and TRBJ2-1, the CDR3 gives the full variable domain: DGGITQSPKYLFRKEGQNVTLSCEQNLNHDAMYWYRQDPGQGLRLIYYSQIVNDFQKGDIAEGYSVSREKKESFPLTVTSAQKNPTAFYLCASKGWRGYNNEQFFGPGTRLTVL.

The CDR3 here is CASRDTSGVNYEQYV. The CDR3 DNA follows: TGTGCCAGCAGGGACACTAGCGGCGTAAACTACGAGCAGTACGTC. The chain uses TRBV2 and TRBJ2-7, with 8 bases matching TRBD2. CDR1 and CDR2 (germline): SNHLY, FYNNEI. V dropped 6 bases and J dropped 3; count of bases not matched to a gene: 10. This CDR3 region has 15 residues.

This clone was found many times. The chain uses TRBV7-9 and TRBJ1-5, with unresolved D. Germline loops: CDR1 SEHNR, CDR2 FQNEAQ (reference sequence). V was cut by 5 bases and J by 0 bases, with 14 bases left in between. There are 16 residues in the CDR3. The CDR3 spells CASSPPSANSNQPQHF. The CDR3, as DNA: TGTGCCAGCAGCCCGCCATCCGCTAATAGCAATCAGCCCCAGCATTTT.

The chain employs TRBV24-1 and TRBJ1-2, with 9 bases identical to TRBD1. Germline loops: CDR1 KGHDR, CDR2 SFDVKD. V was pared by 7 bases and J by 3 bases, with 5 bases of the junction left unmatched. The CDR3 covers 14 residues. Written as DNA, the CDR3 is TGTGCCACCAGGGGGACAGGGCTGGACTATGGCTACACCTTC. Protein sequence: CATRGTGLDYGYTF.

This rearrangement joins TRBV27 to TRBJ1-2; D gene unclear. CDR1 MNHEY and CDR2 SMNVEV come from the germline V gene (reference sequence). V lost 2 bases and J lost 1, with 11 bases in between. There are 15 residues in the CDR3. The CDR3 region is CASSLNPSVNYGYTF. Here the CDR3 DNA reads TGTGCCAGCAGTTTAAACCCTTCGGTTAACTATGGCTACACCTTC.

The chain has TRBV21-1 and TRBJ2-7; TRBD1, the D gene given by the table, was not confirmed from the DNA. TRBV21-1 is a pseudogene. CDR3 length: 17 amino acids. The CDR3 coding sequence is TGTGCCAGCAGCAACCCGCGGCGGGACAGGGGGGCCTACGAGCAGTACGTC. It yields the protein CASSNPRRDRGAYEQYV.

CDR3 in DNA: TGCGCCAGCAGCCCCACCCCGGGAGGAGGTGAAAAACTGTTTTTT. This gives the protein CASSPTPGGGEKLFF. This rearrangement joins TRBV5-1 to TRBJ1-4; D unclear. The CDR3 contains 15 residues. Between the trimmed V and J ends, which lost 4 bases and 7 bases, there was a span of 17 bases. Germline assignment: CDR1 SGHRS and CDR2 YFSETQ.

This sequence joins TRBV19 and TRBJ2-5; D is perhaps TRBD2 (5 bases). Trimming stripped 11 bases from V and 5 bases from J, with 9 bases between. In germline, CDR1 is LNHDA, CDR2 SQIVND (reference sequence). CDR3 length: 10 residues. CDR3 in DNA: TGTGCCGCCGAGCGGGAGACCCAGTACTTC. Its protein is CAAERETQYF.

This clone appeared a few times. The CDR3 reads CASSGQGGLDYGYTF. In DNA form, the CDR3 reads TGTGCCAGCAGCGGACAGGGAGGGCTCGACTATGGCTACACCTTC. The chain carries TRBV5-4 and TRBJ1-2, with 8 bases that match TRBD1. The J segment lost 3 bases and the V segment lost 4 bases, leaving 8 bases of the junction unmatched. The CDR3 is 15 residues long. Germline loops: CDR1 SGHNT, CDR2 YYREEE (reference sequence).

The chain recombines TRBV5-4 with TRBJ2-3; D is unclear. CDR1 SGHNT and CDR2 YYREEE come from the germline V gene (reference sequence). CDR3 size: 12 residues. The V end lost 4 bases, the J end lost 5 bases, and 8 bases lay between the germline ends. DNA of the CDR3: TGTGCCAGCAGCCGCATCGGAGATACGCAGTATTTT. This codes for CASSRIGDTQYF.

J is TRBJ1-5 and V is TRBV19, with a tentative D call TRBD1 (6 bases). V shed 2 bases and J shed 5 bases, with 7 bases lying between them. The CDR3 extends over 13 amino acids. Germline CDR1 reads LNHDA; CDR2 reads SQIVND (reference sequence). CDR3 nucleotide sequence: TGTGCCAGTAGTATAAGGGGGTATCAGCCCCAGCATTTT. Amino acid sequence: CASSIRGYQPQHF.

This clone was detected only once. The rearrangement links TRBV4-3 to TRBJ2-3; D might be TRBD2 (6 bases). There are 17 residues in the CDR3. CDR1 is LGHNA, CDR2 YSLEER, per germline. Trimming shortened V by 0 bases and J by 0 bases, and 13 bases separated the two germline ends. The CDR3 region has the DNA TGCGCCAGCAGCCAAGATGGTCCCGGGAGCAGCACAGATACGCAGTATTTT. Translation gives CASSQDGPGSSTDTQYF.